Listed below are T cell receptor beta chains from one sample, sequenced in a study of CD8 T cells in Susac syndrome. TCRdb passed the immunoSEQ multiplex PCR reads through MiXCR, listing each CDR3 protein once. The table lists about 64,000 distinct CDR3 sequences, around 96% of them singletons. The sequenced material came from CD8+ T cells from PBMCs. Receptors originate from a human donor with multiple sclerosis. CDR3s include the opening cysteine and the closing phenylalanine or tryptophan. The D gene is left open where the match is weak. Size is stated for part of the rows, as once, few or many counts, or as a class when the clone is expanded.

TRBJ1-5,.,TRBV7-2,few,TGTGCCAGCAGCTTAGGTGTGTCAGCGCCAGATAATCAGCCCCAGCATTTT,CASSLGVSAPDNQPQHF
TRBJ2-7,.,TRBV2,.,TGTGCCAGCAATACGGTTATCAGGGGACACAGTACTCAATCCTACGAGCAGTACTTC,CASNTVIRGHSTQSYEQYF
TRBJ1-2,.,TRBV20-1,.,TGCAGTGCTAGAGATAAGAGGCAGGGGAGTCGTGAAGGCTACACCTTC,CSARDKRQGSREGYTF
TRBJ2-3,TRBD1,TRBV27,.,TGTGCCAGCAGTTTATCCGGGACAGGGATGTCAGATACGCAGTATTTT,CASSLSGTGMSDTQYF
TRBJ1-5,TRBD1,TRBV30,.,TGTGCCTGGAGTGAAGGACAGGGTGAAGGTCAGCCCCAGCATTTT,CAWSEGQGEGQPQHF
TRBJ2-6,.,TRBV15,.,TGTGCCACCATCGGGAAGAACTCTGGGGCCAACGTCCTGACTTTC,CATIGKNSGANVLTF
TRBJ1-1,.,TRBV7-2,.,TGTGCCAGCAGCTTAATTATGGGGGTCTCTGAAGCTTTCTTT,CASSLIMGVSEAFF
TRBJ2-7,.,TRBV27,.,TGTGCCAGCAGTAGCCGGGACAATACCTACGAGCAGTACTTC,CASSSRDNTYEQYF
TRBJ2-1,.,TRBV15,.,TGTGCCACCAGCAGAGGAGCCAACAATGAGCAGTTCTTC,CATSRGANNEQFF
TRBJ2-7,.,TRBV13,.,TGTGCCAGCAGCTTCGGACCTGACTCCTACGAGCAGTACTTC,CASSFGPDSYEQYF
TRBJ2-1,.,TRBV27,once,TGTGCCAGCACCTCGGGCGGAGGGCCTAGGGATGAGCAGTTCTTC,CASTSGGGPRDEQFF
TRBJ1-5,.,TRBV6-1,.,TGTGCCGTTGGGTGGGTGGGTCAGCCCCAGCATTTT,CAVGWVGQPQHF
TRBJ2-7,.,TRBV7-6,.,TGTGCCAGCAGGGGTGGGAGTGGGGACGAGCAGTACTTC,CASRGGSGDEQYF
TRBJ2-6,.,TRBV6-2/TRBV6-3,.,TGTGCCAGCTATAGTGTGTCAGGGGCCAACGTCCTGACTTTC,CASYSVSGANVLTF
TRBJ2-7,.,TRBV20-1,.,TGCAGTGCTAGGTTGCGGGACACCTACGAGCAGTACTTC,CSARLRDTYEQYF
TRBJ1-2,.,TRBV12-3/TRBV12-4,.,TGTGCCAGCAGTTTAGAAGGGAGCCGTAACTATGGCTACACCTTC,CASSLEGSRNYGYTF
TRBJ2-5,.,TRBV3-1,.,TGTGCCAGCAGCCTTCCTCGCGGGGAAGAGACCCAGTACTTC,CASSLPRGEETQYF
TRBJ2-3,.,TRBV29-1,.,TGCAGCGTTGAAGACACAGGGCAAGCACCAGATACGCAGTATTTT,CSVEDTGQAPDTQYF
TRBJ2-3,.,TRBV14,once,TGTGCCAGCAGCCCTCGTCTCCGGGGAGATACGCAGTATTTT,CASSPRLRGDTQYF
TRBJ2-5,TRBD2,TRBV29-1,.,TGCAGCGTTGTAACTAGCGGCCAAGAGACCCAGTACTTC,CSVVTSGQETQYF
TRBJ2-5,.,TRBV12-3/TRBV12-4,.,TGTGCCAGCAGTCTTTTCTCGTTCCAAGAGACCCAGTACTTC,CASSLFSFQETQYF
TRBJ2-3,TRBD2,TRBV27,.,TGTGCCTCCATGGGGGGGACTTACACAGATACGCAGTATTTT,CASMGGTYTDTQYF
TRBJ2-7,.,TRBV7-9,.,TGTGCCAGCAGCAATTCCGGGACCCTACACGAGCAGTACTTC,CASSNSGTLHEQYF
TRBJ1-2,.,TRBV7-9,.,TGTGCCAGCGTAGACAAAGCTAACTATGGCTACACCTTC,CASVDKANYGYTF
TRBJ2-7,TRBD2,TRBV6-6,.,TGTGCCAGCAGTTACTCCAGCCCGACTAGCGGATACGAGCAGTACTTC,CASSYSSPTSGYEQYF
TRBJ2-7,TRBD1,TRBV20-1,.,TGCAGTGCTAGGGGGGACAGCATCAGTCAGGGTGGCCTCGAGCAGTACTTC,CSARGDSISQGGLEQYF
TRBJ1-1,.,TRBV28,.,TGTGCCAGCAGCTTGGAGGGGAGTCGTACTGAAGCTTTCTTT,CASSLEGSRTEAFF
TRBJ2-7,.,TRBV4-1,.,TGCGCCAGCAGCCAGGTCATGAGCTCCTACGAGCAGTACTTC,CASSQVMSSYEQYF
TRBJ2-7,.,TRBV13,.,TGTGCCAGCAGCCCCCCTAGAGAGCTCCGGCAGTACTTC,CASSPPRELRQYF
TRBJ1-1,TRBD1,TRBV3-1,.,TGTGCCAGCAGCCCCATACAGGGGGCAGGGAACACTGAAGCTTTCTTT,CASSPIQGAGNTEAFF
TRBJ2-1,.,TRBV3-1,.,TGTGCCAGCAGCCAAGAAAACTACGAATCCGCGCCGTTCTTC,CASSQENYESAPFF
TRBJ1-1,.,TRBV11-2,once,TGTGCCAGCACCTCCCCGCCGGCCCTCACTGAAGCTTTCTTT,CASTSPPALTEAFF
TRBJ1-1,.,TRBV27,.,TGTGCCAGCAGACCGGGAGCCAACACTGAAGCTTTCTTT,CASRPGANTEAFF
TRBJ1-1,TRBD1,TRBV27,.,TGTGCCAGCAGTTTAGGACAGGGACTCTCTTCAGAAGCTTTCTTT,CASSLGQGLSSEAFF
TRBJ1-1,TRBD1,TRBV29-1,.,TGCAGCGTTGGATTGGGGACAGGGGGGCCGAACACTGAAGCTTTCTTT,CSVGLGTGGPNTEAFF
TRBJ2-2,TRBD2,TRBV24-1,.,TGTGCCACCAGTGATTTGAGGTCTGTAACGGGAGGCGGGGAGCTGTTTTTT,CATSDLRSVTGGGELFF
TRBJ2-7,.,TRBV5-1,few,TGCGCCAGCAGCTGGGGTAACGAGCAGTACTTC,CASSWGNEQYF
TRBJ1-5,TRBD1,TRBV20-1,.,TGCAGTGCTACCGGACCAAGGGGACAGGGCAATCAGCCCCAGCATTTT,CSATGPRGQGNQPQHF
TRBJ1-2,TRBD1,TRBV5-1,once,TGCGCCAGCAGCCTAAGGACAGGGGGAAATGGCTACACCTTC,CASSLRTGGNGYTF
TRBJ2-7,.,TRBV19,.,TGTGCCAGTAGTCTGCTCCTTGAGGGGTACGAGCAGTACTTC,CASSLLLEGYEQYF
TRBJ1-1,.,TRBV6-5,.,TGTGCCAGCAGTTACGGCGGTTGGACTGAAGCTTTCTTT,CASSYGGWTEAFF
TRBJ2-3,.,TRBV7-9,.,TGTGCCAGCAGCTTAGGAGTCCAGGGACAGTATTTT,CASSLGVQGQYF
TRBJ2-7,TRBD1,TRBV27,.,TGTGCCAGCAGTTTTCGGGACAGAACCTACGAGCAGTACTTC,CASSFRDRTYEQYF
TRBJ2-5,TRBD2,TRBV13,.,TGTGCCAGCAGCTTCGGGACTAGCGGGATGCAAGAGACCCAGTACTTC,CASSFGTSGMQETQYF
TRBJ2-5,.,TRBV12-3/TRBV12-4,.,TGTGCCAGCAGTTCGCAGGGATTTGAGGAGACCCAGTACTTC,CASSSQGFEETQYF
TRBJ2-7,TRBD1,TRBV20-1,.,TGCAGTGCTGGAGGGACAGGGATGGGTTTCGATTACGAGCAGTACTTC,CSAGGTGMGFDYEQYF
TRBJ2-4,.,TRBV28,.,TGTGCCAGCAGTCCCGAGGCGGGTGGGCAAAACATTCAGTACTTC,CASSPEAGGQNIQYF
TRBJ2-7,.,TRBV7-2,.,TGTGCCAGCAGCTTACGCACGGCCAACCTCTACGAGCAGTACTTC,CASSLRTANLYEQYF
TRBJ2-2,.,TRBV9,few,TGTGCCAGCAGCCTAGGGAACACCGGGGAGCTGTTTTTT,CASSLGNTGELFF
TRBJ2-7,.,TRBV10-3,.,TGTGCCATCAGTGAGTCTGCCTACGAGCAGTACTTC,CAISESAYEQYF